One sample yielded the 4 T cell receptor beta chains listed below, sequenced in a study of early T cells in non-severe SARS-CoV-2 infection. TCRdb called the 5' RACE reads again in MiXCR, with one record for every CDR3 protein. The sample lists approximately 100,000 distinct CDR3 sequences, roughly 17% seen once, with roughly 1.3% in the top ten. Specimen: whole blood. Receptors were obtained from an adult who was a healthcare worker with PCR-confirmed SARS-CoV-2 infection or an uninfected control (not recorded which).

The chain is built from TRBV7-2 and TRBJ2-7; D gene uncertain. The CDR3 is 13 residues long. V gave up 4 bases and J gave up 4 bases, with 11 bases separating them. CDR1 is SGHTA and CDR2 is FQGNSA in the germline V gene. The CDR3 loop reads CASSSGVLYEQYF. The CDR3 region has the DNA TGTGCCAGCAGCTCCGGAGTATTGTACGAGCAGTACTTC. Combining the CDR3 with reference TRBV7-2 and TRBJ2-7 gives the whole variable domain GAGVSQSPSNKVTEKGKDVELRCDPISGHTALYWYRQSLGQGLEFLIYFQGNSAPDKSGLPSDRFSAERTGGSVSTLTIQRTQQEDSAVYLCASSSGVLYEQYFGPGTRLTVT.

The table lists this clonotype with a few counts. The J gene is TRBJ1-6, the V gene TRBV19; D unresolved. The CDR3 is 14 amino acids. With 3 bases removed from V and 11 bases from J, the gap between germline ends came to 14 bases. Germline assignment: CDR1 LNHDA and CDR2 SQIVND (reference sequence). CDR3 sequence: CASSMREISAPLHF. CDR3 DNA: TGTGCCAGTAGTATGCGGGAAATAAGCGCACCCCTCCACTTT. Drawing the rest from reference TRBV19 and TRBJ1-6, the complete variable domain is DGGITQSPKYLFRKEGQNVTLSCEQNLNHDAMYWYRQDPGQGLRLIYYSQIVNDFQKGDIAEGYSVSREKKESFPLTVTSAQKNPTAFYLCASSMREISAPLHFGNGTRLTVT.

This clonotype was found many times. V usage is TRBV10-3 and J usage is TRBJ2-4, with 13 bases matching TRBD2. After removal of 2 bases from V and 5 bases from J, the junction contained 0 bases not matched to a gene. This CDR3 has 15 residues. Germline V gene lookup returns CDR1 ENHRY and CDR2 SYGVKD. The CDR3 DNA follows: TGTGCCATCAGTGAGGGACTAGCGGGAGAAAACATTCAGTACTTC. Amino acids: CAISEGLAGENIQYF.

This clonotype was seen a handful of times. The DNA of the CDR3 is TGTGCCAGCAGTTTGGGTCTCGATCAGCCCCAGCATTTT. Translated: CASSLGLDQPQHF. This chain connects TRBV6-5 to TRBJ1-5; D is uncertain. The V gene's germline CDR1 is MNHEY and CDR2 SVGAGI. V lost 4 bases and J 5 bases, leaving 9 bases between the germline ends. The CDR3 totals 13 residues.